The clone carrying this T cell receptor (beta chain) was recorded many times. Antigen: not known. V shed 3 bases and J 8 bases; nucleotides not matched to a gene: 7. The length of the CDR3 is 16 residues. CDR1 is MDHEN, CDR2 SYDVKM, per germline. The data stem from a study of T cells in Graves' hyperthyroidism and ophthalmopathy. Study-level background: Peripheral blood was drawn at first diagnosis, prior to all treatment. Broader study findings: Most thyroid-expanded clonotypes above 0.001 were also found in blood.

Amplification of TCR beta CDR3 regions was performed using RNA transcripts as template. HTBI primers were used for first-round RT-PCR of the TCR CDR3. In TCRdb, the multiplex PCR reads were re-called with MiXCR into one record per CDR3 protein. The sample includes about 210,000 distinct CDR3 sequences, roughly 17% seen only once; the top ten take under 65%. V is TRBV28 and J is TRBJ1-4, with TRBD1 matching 12 bases. Sequenced input: blood. The clonotype was recovered from a man aged 50 or older with Graves' hyperthyroidism. CDR3 sequence reads: CASSFGLGQGAEKLFF. In nucleotides, the CDR3 is TGTGCCAGCAGTTTCGGGTTGGGACAGGGGGCAGAAAAACTGTTTTTT.